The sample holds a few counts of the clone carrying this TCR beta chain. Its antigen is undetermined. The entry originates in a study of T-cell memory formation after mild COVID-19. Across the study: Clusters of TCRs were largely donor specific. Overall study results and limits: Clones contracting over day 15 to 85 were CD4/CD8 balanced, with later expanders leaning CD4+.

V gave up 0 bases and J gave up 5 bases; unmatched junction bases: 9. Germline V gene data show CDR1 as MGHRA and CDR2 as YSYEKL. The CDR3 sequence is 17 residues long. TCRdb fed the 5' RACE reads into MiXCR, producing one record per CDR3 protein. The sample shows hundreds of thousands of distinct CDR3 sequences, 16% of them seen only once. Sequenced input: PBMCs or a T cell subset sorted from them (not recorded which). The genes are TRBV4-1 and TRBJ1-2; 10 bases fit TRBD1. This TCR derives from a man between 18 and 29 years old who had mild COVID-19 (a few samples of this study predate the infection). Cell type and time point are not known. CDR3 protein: CASSQEGDGDRGYGYTF. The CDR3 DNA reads TGCGCCAGCAGCCAAGAGGGGGATGGGGACAGGGGTTATGGCTACACCTTC.